The rows below give T cell receptor beta chains drawn from one sample of a study of regulatory T cells in long-lasting Graves disease. Each CDR3 protein gets one entry after TCRdb re-called the multiplex PCR reads with MiXCR. There are 550,000 to 650,000 distinct CDR3 sequences in the sample; 16% occur only once, and 12% lies in the top ten. The sample was also linked to a second study, of T cells in Graves' hyperthyroidism and ophthalmopathy.

The starting material was peripheral blood mononuclear cells (PBMCs), obtained at new diagnosis, from a patient treated with antithyroid drugs. The source of these receptors is a man in his late teens or twenties with Graves disease. The conserved cysteine and the conserved F or W are not part of the CDR3 here.

TRBV2	TRBJ2-3	ASRFRDTTDTQY
TRBV13	TRBJ2-7	ASSSTHGTSGSREQY
TRBV6-5	TRBJ2-7	ASSYSGDSYEQY
TRBV2	TRBJ2-3	ASMTSGRGDTQY
TRBV11-2	TRBJ2-2	ASSLDAGLQTGELF
TRBV7-7	TRBJ2-3	ASSLIEGDTQY
TRBV24-1	TRBJ2-3	ATSDPGTRDTDTQY
TRBV12-3/TRBV12-4	TRBJ2-5	ASSPWDSPGETQY
TRBV15	TRBJ2-3	ATSRRLATVPTQY
TRBV20-1	TRBJ1-5	SARDPQEGQPQH
TRBV20-1	TRBJ2-1	SAPSGGGGLLYNEQF
TRBV2	TRBJ2-3	ASRSGLAPNIVVLTDTQY
TRBV5-4	TRBJ2-1	ASSFKTGSSYNEQF
TRBV30	TRBJ1-1	AWSPKEGGSTEAF
TRBV7-9	TRBJ2-7	ASSADRGHEQY
TRBV20-1	TRBJ1-2	SAILEGSASGRDGYT
TRBV2	TRBJ2-3	ASSTDTDTQY
TRBV12-3/TRBV12-4	TRBJ1-5	ASSFEGDQPQH
TRBV7-8	TRBJ2-7	ASSSRTGKSSYEQY
TRBV11-1	TRBJ1-1	ASSAGANTEAF
TRBV3-1	TRBJ1-5	ASSQGQGARQPQH
TRBV12-3/TRBV12-4	TRBJ1-5	ASSLENGGQPQH
TRBV28	TRBJ2-6	ASRRTGSGANVLT
TRBV7-9	TRBJ2-3	ASSLPSGKGNTDTQY
TRBV6-1	TRBJ2-3	ASSYNARGQGLTDTQY
TRBV19	TRBJ2-2	ASSIWSGEGGELF
TRBV5-6	TRBJ1-5	ASSNRNRGFNQPQH
TRBV28	TRBJ2-7	ASSLYYLAYEQY
TRBV20-1	TRBJ2-7	SAEAGSYEQY
TRBV20-1	TRBJ2-3	SARDNPWTDTQY
TRBV5-8	TRBJ1-5	ASSRSFGLGNQPQH
TRBV10-2	TRBJ1-6	ASSEYELHNSPLH
TRBV2	TRBJ1-2	ARTENYGYT
TRBV29-1	TRBJ2-5	SVGQGHETQY
TRBV7-8	TRBJ2-2	ASRLGSPDTGELF
TRBV3-1	TRBJ2-7	ASAIAGAIYEQY
TRBV12-3/TRBV12-4	TRBJ2-3	ASSARPGSVADTQY
TRBV20-1	TRBJ2-7	SAIKGHHYEQY
TRBV3-1	TRBJ2-2	ASSPRGASTGELF
TRBV6-5	-	ASSWASGSIGETQY
TRBV6-5	TRBJ1-1	ASSYNVETEAF
TRBV6-1	TRBJ1-5	ASRPTGNQPQH
TRBV19	TRBJ2-3	ASSIDPLAGGTQY
TRBV7-9	TRBJ2-1	ASSIFSGSAYNEQF
TRBV5-1	TRBJ2-7	ASSLDLAGEDEQH
TRBV2	TRBJ1-3	ASSYDFAIY
TRBV30	TRBJ2-3	AWSVWGRAGNTQY
TRBV15	TRBJ2-3	ATRTSVMGDTDTQY
TRBV28	TRBJ2-2	ASSLSIHRNTGELF